This T cell receptor beta chain was recovered during a study of shared clonotypes between healthy human individuals. As for the study in general: The composition of the donors was a couple of women and three men aged 18 to 49.

The CDR3 runs 16 residues. CD45RA+ naive and CD45RA-negative memory subsets were separated from CD4+ cells. The method was immunoSEQ multiplex PCR; TCRdb's version includes in-frame clones alone and lacks a portion of them. Of fewer than 2.5 million clones in the sample, 93% were seen once. In this sample, this clone turned up once. Sequences were obtained from naive CD4+ T cells from PBMCs. The subset: CD45RA+ positively selected. This TCR came from a man aged 18-30 years in good health. Some clones in this sample may be carry-over from other donors' samples. V usage is TRBV21-1 and J usage is TRBJ1-5; the D call TRBD1 from the table was never checked on the DNA. TRBV21-1 is a pseudogene. The CDR3 loop is CASSTRDSRADQPQHF. CDR3 sequence (DNA): TGTGCCAGCAGCACTAGGGACAGCCGAGCGGACCAGCCCCAGCATTTT.